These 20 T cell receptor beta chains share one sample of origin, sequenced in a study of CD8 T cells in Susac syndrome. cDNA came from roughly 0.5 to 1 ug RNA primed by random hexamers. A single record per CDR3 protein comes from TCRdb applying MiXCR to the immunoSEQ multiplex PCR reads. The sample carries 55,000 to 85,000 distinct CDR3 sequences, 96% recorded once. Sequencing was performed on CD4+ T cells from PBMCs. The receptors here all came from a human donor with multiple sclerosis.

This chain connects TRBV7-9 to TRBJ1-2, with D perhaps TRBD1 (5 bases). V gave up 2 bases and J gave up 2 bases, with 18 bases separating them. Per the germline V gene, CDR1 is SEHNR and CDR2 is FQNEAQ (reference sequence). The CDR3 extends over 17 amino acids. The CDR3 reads CASSLLLAQGRNYGYTF. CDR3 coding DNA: TGTGCCAGCAGCTTACTCCTTGCGCAGGGACGGAACTATGGCTACACCTTC. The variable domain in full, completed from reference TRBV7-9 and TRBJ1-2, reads DTGVSQNPRHKITKRGQNVTFRCDPISEHNRLYWYRQTLGQGPEFLTYFQNEAQLEKSRLLSDRFSAERPKGSFSTLEIQRTEQGDSAMYLCASSLLLAQGRNYGYTFGSGTRLTVV.

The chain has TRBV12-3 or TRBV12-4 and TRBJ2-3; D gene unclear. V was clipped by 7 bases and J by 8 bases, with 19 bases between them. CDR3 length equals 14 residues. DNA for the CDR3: TGTGCCAGCACCCGCCCGGACGTCCTCTCTACGCAGTATTTT. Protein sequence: CASTRPDVLSTQYF.

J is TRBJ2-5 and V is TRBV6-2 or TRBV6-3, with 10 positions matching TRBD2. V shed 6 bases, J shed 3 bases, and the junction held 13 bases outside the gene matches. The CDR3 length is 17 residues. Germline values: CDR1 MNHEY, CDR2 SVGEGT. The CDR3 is CASSWLLTSGVKETQYF. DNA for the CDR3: TGTGCCAGCAGCTGGCTTCTTACTAGCGGGGTAAAAGAGACCCAGTACTTC.

The CDR3 DNA reads TGTGCCAGCAGCGCCCGGACAGGGTACGAGCAGTACTTC. This translates into CASSARTGYEQYF. V is TRBV7-8 and J is TRBJ2-7; TRBD1 matches 8 bases. The V and J ends lost 5 bases and 4 bases, in that order; junction bases with no gene match: 4. The CDR3 has 13 residues. Per germline, CDR1 SGHVS and CDR2 FQNEAQ.

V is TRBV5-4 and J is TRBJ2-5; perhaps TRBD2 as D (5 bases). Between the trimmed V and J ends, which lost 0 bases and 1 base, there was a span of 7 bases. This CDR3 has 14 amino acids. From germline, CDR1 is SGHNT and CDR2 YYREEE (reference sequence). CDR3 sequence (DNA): TGTGCCAGCAGCTTGGGACGGGGCCAAGAGACCCAGTACTTC. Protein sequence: CASSLGRGQETQYF.

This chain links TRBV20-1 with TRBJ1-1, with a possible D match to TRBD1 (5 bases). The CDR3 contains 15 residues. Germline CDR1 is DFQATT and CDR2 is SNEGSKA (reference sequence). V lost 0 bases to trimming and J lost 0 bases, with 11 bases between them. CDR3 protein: CSARDGGRLNTEAFF. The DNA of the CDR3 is TGCAGTGCTAGAGATGGGGGACGGCTGAACACTGAAGCTTTCTTT.

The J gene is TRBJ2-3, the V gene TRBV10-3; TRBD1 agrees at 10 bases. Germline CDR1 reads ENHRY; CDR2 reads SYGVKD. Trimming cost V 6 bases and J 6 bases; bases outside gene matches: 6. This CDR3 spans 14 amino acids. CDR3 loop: CAIRPGQGMDTQYF. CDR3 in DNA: TGTGCCATCAGACCGGGACAGGGGATGGATACGCAGTATTTT.

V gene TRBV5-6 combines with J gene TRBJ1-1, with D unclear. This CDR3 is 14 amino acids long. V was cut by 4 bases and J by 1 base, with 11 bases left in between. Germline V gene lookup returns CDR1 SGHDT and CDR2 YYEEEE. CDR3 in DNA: TGTGCCAGCAGCCGCCGACTGGGGAACACTGAAGCTTTCTTT. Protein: CASSRRLGNTEAFF.

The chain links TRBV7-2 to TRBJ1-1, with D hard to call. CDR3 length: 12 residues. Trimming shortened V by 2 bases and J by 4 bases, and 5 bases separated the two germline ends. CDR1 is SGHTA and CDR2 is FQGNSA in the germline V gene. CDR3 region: CASSLSGTEAFF. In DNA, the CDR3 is TGTGCCAGCAGCTTATCGGGCACTGAAGCTTTCTTT.

CDR3 loop: CASGQGNQPQHF. The CDR3 nucleotides read TGTGCCAGCGGGCAGGGTAACCAGCCCCAGCATTTT. The chain is built from TRBV2 and TRBJ1-5; D might be TRBD1 (5 bases). The CDR3 consists of 12 residues. V was clipped by 8 bases and J by 7 bases, with 12 bases between them. The germline CDR1 and CDR2 sequences are SNHLY and FYNNEI.

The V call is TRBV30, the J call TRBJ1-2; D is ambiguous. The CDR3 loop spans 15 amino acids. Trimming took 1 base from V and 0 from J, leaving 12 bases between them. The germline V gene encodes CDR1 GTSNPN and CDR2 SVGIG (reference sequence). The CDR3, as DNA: TGTGCCTGGAGTGCGGGTCCTTCGACTAACTATGGCTACACCTTC. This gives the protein CAWSAGPSTNYGYTF.

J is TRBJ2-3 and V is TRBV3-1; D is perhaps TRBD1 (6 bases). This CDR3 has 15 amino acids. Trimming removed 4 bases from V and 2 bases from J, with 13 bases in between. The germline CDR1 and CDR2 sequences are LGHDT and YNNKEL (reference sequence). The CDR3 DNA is TGTGCCAGCAGCCTTACAGGGTCCTTCACAGATACGCAGTATTTT. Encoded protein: CASSLTGSFTDTQYF.

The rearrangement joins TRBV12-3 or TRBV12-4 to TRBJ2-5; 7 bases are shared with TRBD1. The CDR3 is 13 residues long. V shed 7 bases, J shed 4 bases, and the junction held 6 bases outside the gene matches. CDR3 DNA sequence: TGTGCCAGCACCTTCGACAGGGCAGAGACCCAGTACTTC. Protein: CASTFDRAETQYF.

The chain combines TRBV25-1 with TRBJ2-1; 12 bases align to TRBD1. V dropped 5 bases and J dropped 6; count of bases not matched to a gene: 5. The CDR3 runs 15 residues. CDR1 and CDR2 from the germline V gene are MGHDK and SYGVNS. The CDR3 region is CASSSRGQGANEQFF. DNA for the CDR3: TGTGCCAGCAGTTCCCGGGGACAGGGGGCCAATGAGCAGTTCTTC. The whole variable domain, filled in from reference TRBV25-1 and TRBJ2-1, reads EADIYQTPRYLVIGTGKKITLECSQTMGHDKMYWYQQDPGMELHLIHYSYGVNSTEKGDLSSESTVSRIRTEHFPLTLESARPSHTSQYLCASSSRGQGANEQFFGPGTRLTVL.

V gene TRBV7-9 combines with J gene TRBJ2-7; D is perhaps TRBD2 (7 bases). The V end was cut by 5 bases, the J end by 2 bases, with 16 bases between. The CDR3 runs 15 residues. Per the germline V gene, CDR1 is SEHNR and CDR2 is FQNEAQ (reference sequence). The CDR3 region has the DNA TGTGCCAGCAGCAAGAGCGGGGACACCCCCTACGAGCAGTACTTC. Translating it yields CASSKSGDTPYEQYF.

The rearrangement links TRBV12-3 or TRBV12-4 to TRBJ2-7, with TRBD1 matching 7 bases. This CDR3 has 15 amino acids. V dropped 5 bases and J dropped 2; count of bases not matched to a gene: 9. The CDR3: CASSLLQGQPYEQYF. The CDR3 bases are TGTGCCAGCAGTCTTCTGCAGGGACAGCCCTACGAGCAGTACTTC.

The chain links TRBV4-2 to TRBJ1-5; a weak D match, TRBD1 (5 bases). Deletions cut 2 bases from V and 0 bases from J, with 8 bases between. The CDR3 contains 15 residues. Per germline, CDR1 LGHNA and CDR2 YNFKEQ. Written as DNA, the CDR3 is TGTGCCAGCAGCCAACGACAGAATAGCAATCAGCCCCAGCATTTT. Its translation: CASSQRQNSNQPQHF.

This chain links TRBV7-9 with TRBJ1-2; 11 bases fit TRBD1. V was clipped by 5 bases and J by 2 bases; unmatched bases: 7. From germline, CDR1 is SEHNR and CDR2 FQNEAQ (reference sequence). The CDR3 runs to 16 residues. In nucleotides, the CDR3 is TGTGCCAGCAGCCCCATCCGGGACAGGGGGAACTATGGCTACACCTTC. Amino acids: CASSPIRDRGNYGYTF.

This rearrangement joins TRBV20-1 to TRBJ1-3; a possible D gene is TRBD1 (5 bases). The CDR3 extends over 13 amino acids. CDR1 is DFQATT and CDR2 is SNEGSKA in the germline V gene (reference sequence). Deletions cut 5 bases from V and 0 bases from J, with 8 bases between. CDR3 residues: CSAADTSGNTIYF. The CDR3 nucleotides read TGCAGTGCTGCGGACACCTCTGGAAACACCATATATTTT.

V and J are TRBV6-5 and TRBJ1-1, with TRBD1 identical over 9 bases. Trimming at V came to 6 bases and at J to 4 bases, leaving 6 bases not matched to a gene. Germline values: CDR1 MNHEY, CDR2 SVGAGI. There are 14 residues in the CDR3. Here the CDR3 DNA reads TGTGCCAGCAGAGTTACAGGGGGCTCCACTGAAGCTTTCTTT. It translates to CASRVTGGSTEAFF.